This T cell receptor (beta chain) was identified during a study of response to subunit inactivated influenza vaccine. General study results and limits: Every seasonal influenza vaccination brings in few new T cells, the authors suggested.

A note on this clonotype: Its antigen remains unidentified.

Looked up from germline, CDR1 is MNHEY and CDR2 is SMNVEV (reference sequence). V lost 3 bases and J 4 bases, leaving 10 bases between the germline ends. The CDR3 runs 14 residues. MiXCR was run by TCRdb on the RT-PCR reads, yielding one entry per CDR3 protein. The sample yields about 650,000 distinct CDR3 sequences, 13% to 15% seen once. V gene TRBV27 combines with J gene TRBJ2-1; no definite D call. This sample comprised PBMCs from blood, obtained around two weeks before vaccination. The clonotype was recovered from a man aged 50-60 years who received an inactivated influenza vaccine. CDR3 DNA sequence: TGTGCCAGCAGTTTCGACGACCCATACAATGAGCAGTTCTTC. It codes for CASSFDDPYNEQFF.